This T cell receptor (beta chain) was observed in a study of cytomegalovirus exposure and HLA in healthy donors. Study details: In a previous analysis, approximately 110 million unique TCR beta sequences were found from 150 million to 200 million T cells. Notes on the study in general: Reported results showed that the classifier diagnosed cytomegalovirus status with high specificity and sensitivity. There was a cluster of highly shared sequence variants that was likely a sequencing artifact. Further analysis, carried out later, found HLA-associated TCR beta chains more clonally expanded than equally common other chains.

Germline-derived CDR1 and CDR2 are MNHNS and SASEGT. The length of the CDR3 is 17 residues. The sample holds a few counts of this clone. No antigen is known for it. One end of the junction fails to match germline, which may point to a read error. With 60 Vbeta and 13 Jbeta primers, the PCR was carried out. Sequenced by immunoSEQ multiplex PCR; TCRdb stores in-frame clones only, minus some. The data hold around 150,000 clones, with under 90% observed a single time. The source material was PBMCs. This TCR came from a young man in good health and CMV-seronegative. V usage is TRBV6-1 and J usage is TRBJ1-4, with a tentative D call TRBD1 (5 bases). This chain's CDR3 is CASSEAGAGALREKLFF. The CDR3 nucleotides are TGTGCCAGCAGCGAAGCTGGGGCTGGGGCCCTCCGGGAAAAACTGTTTTTT.